The sequence of this T cell receptor (beta chain) was determined in a study of blood T cell repertoires in COVID-19. Study summary: PBMCs, B-cell-depleted T cells, or T cells provided the cDNA or gDNA that made up the material.

CDR1 and CDR2 from the germline V gene are MNHNS and SASEGT. CDR3 length: 16 amino acids. Trimming took 1 base from V and 9 from J; bases not matched to a gene: 9. The authors' processing: How many nucleated cells were present was estimated from reference gene primer amplification. The repertoire was sequenced with immunoSEQ multiplex PCR; TCRdb's copy has only in-frame clones and lacks some. D and trimming were read from the DNA, whereas the V and J calls and clone size are those reported in that table. The sample lists around 94,000 clones, about 82% occurring once. This receptor was obtained from a man aged 50 or older with acute or convalescent COVID-19. V and J are TRBV6-1 and TRBJ1-6, with TRBD1 matching 7 bases. The sequenced sample was peripheral blood. The DNA of the CDR3 is TGTGCCAGCAGTGAAGAAGAGGGGGCGCGTGGTTCACCCCTCCACTTT. Translated: CASSEEEGARGSPLHF.